The entry below gives a single T cell receptor (beta chain) sequence along with its context. Its antigen remains unknown. Germline CDR1 LNHDA, CDR2 SQIVND (reference sequence). This CDR3 has 13 residues. Random hexamers primed reverse transcription of roughly 0.5 to 1 ug RNA. MiXCR, run by TCRdb on the immunoSEQ multiplex PCR reads, gives a single entry per CDR3 protein. This table holds approximately 87,000 distinct CDR3 sequences, approximately 96% found once. This specimen belongs to a study of CD8 T cells in Susac syndrome. Study findings and constraints: Among people with Susac, CD8+ clonal expansion was greatest in TEMRA cells and active patients. More than 15 Susac-specific public clones were found in total CD8+ repertoires and five or six in CD8+ TEMRA repertoires.

Sample: CD8+ T cells from PBMCs. The clonotype originates from a human donor with Susac syndrome. The chain recombines TRBV19 with TRBJ1-1; a weak D match, TRBD1 (5 bases). CDR3 protein: CASRGGYGTEAFF. Here the CDR3 DNA reads TGTGCATCTCGGGGGGGGTACGGCACTGAAGCTTTCTTT.